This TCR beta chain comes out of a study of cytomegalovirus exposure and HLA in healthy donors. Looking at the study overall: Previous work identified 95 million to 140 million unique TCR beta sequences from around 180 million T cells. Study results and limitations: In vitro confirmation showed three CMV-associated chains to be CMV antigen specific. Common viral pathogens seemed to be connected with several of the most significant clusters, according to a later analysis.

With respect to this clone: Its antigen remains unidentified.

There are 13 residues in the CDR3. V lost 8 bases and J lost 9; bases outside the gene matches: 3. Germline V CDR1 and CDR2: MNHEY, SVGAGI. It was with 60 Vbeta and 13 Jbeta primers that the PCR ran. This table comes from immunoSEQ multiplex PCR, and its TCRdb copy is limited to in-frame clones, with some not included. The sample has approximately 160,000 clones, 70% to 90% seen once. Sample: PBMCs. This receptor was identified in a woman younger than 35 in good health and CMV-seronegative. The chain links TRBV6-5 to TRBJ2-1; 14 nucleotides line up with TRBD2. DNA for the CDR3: TGTGCCAGCGGGACTAGCGGGAGTAGTGAGCAGTTCTTC. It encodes CASGTSGSSEQFF.